These T cell receptor beta chains were read from a single sample in a study of blood T cell repertoires in COVID-19. The repertoire was sequenced with immunoSEQ multiplex PCR; TCRdb's copy has only in-frame clones and lacks some. The table records some 80,000 clones, under 85% of them present only once. The sample comprised peripheral blood. These receptors originate from a human donor in a cohort sampled during active COVID-19. CDR3s include the opening cysteine and the closing phenylalanine or tryptophan. A D gene is named only where the DNA matches it firmly. A row's size may be missing; if present it is once, few, many or a size class.

cdr3_aa,cdr3_nt,d_call,cdr3_length,clone_size,j_call,v_call
CASSTNGQGGTGELFF,TGCGCCAGCAGCACGAACGGACAGGGGGGCACCGGGGAGCTGTTTTTT,TRBD1,16,once,TRBJ2-2,TRBV5-1
CATSASDRGPNQPQHF,TGTGCCACCAGCGCAAGTGACAGGGGGCCTAATCAGCCCCAGCATTTT,TRBD1,16,.,TRBJ1-5,TRBV15
CASRPYMAGRSGANVLTF,TGTGCCAGCAGGCCTTACATGGCAGGGCGGTCTGGGGCCAACGTCCTGACTTTC,.,18,.,TRBJ2-6,TRBV27
CASTLLAGNTGELFF,TGTGCCAGCACGTTATTAGCGGGGAACACCGGGGAGCTGTTTTTT,TRBD2,15,.,TRBJ2-2,TRBV11-3
CASSLGVSPLHF,TGTGCCAGCAGCTTAGGAGTATCACCCCTCCACTTT,.,12,.,TRBJ1-6,TRBV7-3
CASKGDRGPDTQYF,TGTGCCAGCAAGGGGGACAGGGGGCCAGATACGCAGTATTTT,TRBD1,14,.,TRBJ2-3,TRBV6-5
CSVEQRGYEQYF,TGCAGCGTTGAACAGCGGGGGTACGAGCAGTACTTC,TRBD2,12,.,TRBJ2-7,TRBV29-1
CASSPVGQYGYTF,TGCGCCAGCAGCCCGGTTGGGCAGTATGGCTACACCTTC,.,13,.,TRBJ1-2,TRBV5-1
CASSVRELAPTDTQYF,TGTGCCAGCAGCGTAAGGGAACTAGCGCCCACAGATACGCAGTATTTT,TRBD2,16,few,TRBJ2-3,TRBV9
CASSPRTGNYGYTF,TGTGCCAGCAGCCCACGGACAGGGAATTATGGCTACACCTTC,TRBD1,14,.,TRBJ1-2,TRBV7-8
CASKRAGGSYGYTF,TGTGCCAGCAAACGGGCAGGGGGCAGCTATGGCTACACCTTC,TRBD1,14,.,TRBJ1-2,TRBV2